This is a list of T cell receptor beta chains from one sample in a study of blood T cell repertoires in COVID-19. Sequencing used immunoSEQ multiplex PCR; TCRdb keeps in-frame clones, though not all of them. This table holds 260,000 or so clones, approximately 80% found once. The sequencing input was peripheral blood. These receptors were collected from a woman aged 80 or over with COVID-19, enrolled during active disease. Both conserved end residues are part of each CDR3. A D gene is named only where the DNA matches it firmly. Size tells how often a clone was seen (once, few, many) or the class of an expanded clone, and some rows leave it out.

>NA|TRBJ2-2|TRBV7-3|NA
CASSLLSRGNTGELFF
TGTGCCAGCAGCTTATTGAGTAGGGGGAACACCGGGGAGCTGTTTTTT
>NA|TRBJ2-5|TRBV5-1|NA
CASTRGGETQYF
TGCGCCAGCACCCGGGGAGGAGAGACCCAGTACTTC
>NA|TRBJ1-5|TRBV19|NA
CASSMARRAGGQPQHF
TGTGCCAGTAGTATGGCTAGGAGAGCGGGGGGACAGCCCCAGCATTTT
>TRBD2|TRBJ2-1|TRBV7-7|NA
CASSPRGGNEQFF
TGTGCTAGCAGTCCCCGGGGGGGTAATGAGCAGTTCTTC
>NA|TRBJ1-6|TRBV30|NA
CAWNGNFWNSPLHF
TGTGCCTGGAACGGGAATTTTTGGAATTCACCCCTCCACTTT
>TRBD1|TRBJ1-2|TRBV18|NA
CASSQQGDLGGYTF
TGTGCCAGCTCACAACAGGGGGATCTTGGGGGCTACACCTTC
>NA|TRBJ1-5|TRBV28|many
CASSPQGISNQPQHF
TGTGCCAGCAGTCCCCAGGGGATAAGCAATCAGCCCCAGCATTTT
>TRBD1|TRBJ2-7|TRBV7-2|NA
CASSLYGTGNYEQYF
TGTGCCAGCAGCCTGTATGGGACAGGAAACTACGAGCAGTACTTC
>NA|TRBJ1-1|TRBV19|NA
CASRQDNMNTEAFF
TGTGCCAGCAGACAAGATAACATGAACACTGAAGCTTTCTTT
>TRBD2|TRBJ2-7|TRBV5-1|NA
CASSVSGGTYYEQYF
TGCGCCAGCAGCGTCAGCGGGGGTACCTACTACGAGCAGTACTTC
>TRBD2|TRBJ2-1|TRBV5-1|NA
CASSLISGSYNEQFF
TGCGCCAGCAGCTTGATTAGCGGGAGTTACAATGAGCAGTTCTTC
>NA|TRBJ2-5|TRBV5-1|NA
CASSFAQGRETQYF
TGCGCCAGCAGCTTCGCCCAGGGTAGGGAGACCCAGTACTTC
>NA|TRBJ1-2|TRBV19|NA
CASSTDRRYGYTF
TGTGCCAGTAGTACCGACAGGCGCTATGGCTACACCTTC
>TRBD1|TRBJ1-1|TRBV18|once
CASSLTGENTEAFF
TGTGCCAGCTCATTGACAGGGGAGAACACTGAAGCTTTCTTT
>NA|TRBJ1-2|TRBV7-9|NA
CASSLFPFAF
TGTGCCAGCAGCTTATTCCCCTTTGCCTTC
>TRBD2|TRBJ2-2|TRBV28|NA
CASSSLGLAGGPAGTGELFF
TGTGCCAGCAGCTCTTTGGGACTAGCGGGAGGGCCCGCGGGAACCGGGGAGCTGTTTTTT
>NA|TRBJ1-2|TRBV6-2/TRBV6-3|NA
CASSSGNGYTF
TGTGCCAGCAGTTCAGGGAATGGCTACACCTTC
>TRBD1|TRBJ2-3|TRBV18|NA
CASSPPGTVRTDTQYF
TGTGCCAGCTCACCACCGGGGACAGTCCGCACAGATACGCAGTATTTT
>NA|TRBJ1-1|TRBV3-1/TRBV3-2|NA
CASSPYGGNTEAFF
TGTGCCAGCAGCCCCTACGGGGGGAACACTGAAGCTTTCTTT
>NA|TRBJ1-1|TRBV5-4|NA
CASSRGFMNTEAFF
TGTGCCAGCAGCCGGGGGTTTATGAACACTGAAGCTTTCTTT
>TRBD2|TRBJ2-1|TRBV7-9|NA
CASSPRPGLADNEQFF
TGTGCCAGCAGCCCACGGCCAGGACTAGCGGACAATGAGCAGTTCTTC
>TRBD1|TRBJ1-2|TRBV19|NA
CASAGQVNTVGSGYTF
TGTGCCAGTGCCGGACAGGTTAACACGGTCGGCTCTGGCTACACCTTC
>TRBD2|TRBJ2-1|TRBV7-9|once
CASSPLRGGYNEQFF
TGTGCCAGCAGCCCGTTGCGGGGGGGGTACAATGAGCAGTTCTTC
>TRBD2|TRBJ2-3|TRBV7-9|NA
CASSPGSGSIDTQYF
TGTGCCAGCAGCCCCGGGAGCGGGAGTATAGATACGCAGTATTTT
>TRBD2|TRBJ2-2|TRBV4-1|NA
CASSYPSGGAGKLFF
TGCGCCAGCAGCTACCCTAGCGGGGGCGCGGGGAAGCTGTTTTTT
>TRBD1|TRBJ1-1|TRBV12-3/TRBV12-4|NA
CATTGQGNTEAFF
TGTGCCACTACGGGACAGGGTAACACTGAAGCTTTCTTT
>TRBD1|TRBJ1-2|TRBV5-1|NA
CASSLRQGATDGYTF
TGCGCCAGCAGCCTGAGACAGGGGGCGACGGATGGCTACACCTTC
>NA|TRBJ1-6|TRBV6-1|NA
CASSETAGVSPLHF
TGTGCCAGCAGTGAAACCGCAGGGGTCTCACCCCTCCACTTT
>NA|TRBJ2-1|TRBV5-1|NA
CASSLGDKNNEQFF
TGCGCCAGCAGCCTGGGGGACAAGAACAATGAGCAGTTCTTC
>NA|TRBJ2-1|TRBV27|NA
CASSLNGIYNEQFF
TGTGCCAGCAGTCTTAACGGGATCTACAATGAGCAGTTCTTC
>TRBD2|TRBJ2-3|TRBV2|NA
CASSVAGGRESDTQYF
TGTGCCAGCAGTGTAGCGGGGGGTAGAGAATCCGATACGCAGTATTTT
>TRBD1|TRBJ1-3|TRBV2|NA
CASSLEGGQYYF
TGTGCCAGCAGCCTCGAGGGGGGACAGTACTATTTT
>NA|TRBJ1-3|TRBV28|NA
CASSFSLGFGNTIYF
TGTGCCAGCAGTTTTTCACTGGGCTTTGGAAACACCATATATTTT
>TRBD1|TRBJ2-5|TRBV12-5|NA
CASGFVGQGGETQYF
TGTGCTAGTGGTTTCGTGGGACAGGGGGGAGAGACCCAGTACTTC
>NA|TRBJ1-1|TRBV6-5|NA
CASGRAEAFF
TGTGCCAGCGGGAGGGCTGAAGCTTTCTTT
>NA|TRBJ1-2|TRBV6-2/TRBV6-3|NA
CASSSTGNYGYTF
TGTGCCAGCAGTTCTACAGGGAACTATGGCTACACCTTC
>NA|TRBJ2-5|TRBV27|NA
CASSRDWIGSQETQYF
TGTGCCAGCAGTAGGGACTGGATCGGCAGCCAAGAGACCCAGTACTTC
>NA|TRBJ1-6|TRBV5-1|NA
CASSLARDSPLHF
TGCGCCAGCAGCTTGGCTCGGGATTCACCCCTCCACTTT
>NA|TRBJ1-4|TRBV7-2|few
CASSLAGTNEKLFF
TGTGCCAGCAGCCTAGCCGGGACTAATGAAAAACTGTTTTTT
>TRBD1|TRBJ2-3|TRBV5-6|NA
CASSWTGTDTQYF
TGTGCCAGCAGCTGGACAGGGACAGATACGCAGTATTTT
>TRBD2|TRBJ2-1|TRBV3-1/TRBV3-2|NA
CASSRSGASYNEQFF
TGTGCCAGCAGCCGTAGCGGGGCTTCCTACAATGAGCAGTTCTTC
>NA|TRBJ1-1|TRBV12-3/TRBV12-4|NA
CASSFSGQLGAFF
TGTGCCAGCAGTTTCTCAGGACAGCTCGGGGCTTTCTTT
>NA|TRBJ1-1|TRBV9|few
CASSAQTGSNTEAFF
TGTGCCAGCAGCGCACAGACAGGTTCGAACACTGAAGCTTTCTTT
>NA|TRBJ1-3|TRBV18|NA
CASSPGGPSNTIYF
TGTGCCAGCTCACCCGGGGGACCTTCGAACACCATATATTTT
>NA|TRBJ1-2|TRBV6-1|NA
CASSELSGVLEGYTF
TGTGCCAGCAGTGAACTTTCGGGAGTATTGGAAGGCTACACCTTC
>NA|TRBJ1-4|TRBV6-1|once
CASSVGEGSNEKLFF
TGTGCCAGCAGTGTTGGGGAGGGTTCTAATGAAAAACTGTTTTTT
>NA|TRBJ1-2|TRBV23-1|NA
CASPQGIGYTF
TGCGCCAGCCCCCAGGGTATCGGCTACACCTTC